This is a list of T cell receptor beta chains from one sample in a study of cytomegalovirus exposure and HLA in healthy donors. TCRdb's copy holds only in-frame clones and misses some; the assay was immunoSEQ multiplex PCR. Here the sample spans 150,000 to 200,000 clones, about 87% being singletons. Sequenced: PBMCs. These receptors were collected from a woman aged 30 to 39 in good health and CMV-seronegative. The CDR3 runs from the conserved cysteine through the conserved F or W. Fields, in order: V gene, clone size, D gene, J gene, CDR3 protein, CDR3 DNA. A D gene is named only where the DNA matches it firmly. Not all rows give a size; the values are once, few, many and, for expanded clones, a class.

TRBV30	.	TRBD1	TRBJ1-6	CAWSALGQSNSPLHF	TGTGCCTGGAGTGCCCTGGGACAGAGTAATTCACCCCTCCACTTT
TRBV6-6	.	.	TRBJ1-1	CASSYRGVNTEAFF	TGTGCCAGCAGTTATCGGGGGGTGAACACTGAAGCTTTCTTT
TRBV27	.	.	TRBJ2-6	CASSQSGANVLTF	TGTGCCAGCAGTCAATCTGGGGCCAACGTCCTGACTTTC
TRBV6-7	.	.	TRBJ1-5	CASSYSRFVLGGAYQPQHF	TGTGCCAGCAGTTACTCGAGGTTTGTGTTGGGCGGGGCTTATCAGCCCCAGCATTTT
TRBV6-6	.	.	TRBJ1-1	CASNLFGSTEAFF	TGTGCCAGCAATCTATTCGGGAGCACTGAAGCTTTCTTT
TRBV6-1	.	TRBD1	TRBJ1-4	CASSTGTGPEKLFF	TGTGCCAGCAGCACCGGGACAGGGCCCGAAAAACTGTTTTTT
TRBV7-2	.	TRBD1	TRBJ2-2	CASSSITGTGHTGELFF	TGTGCCAGCAGCTCGATAACCGGGACAGGGCATACCGGGGAGCTGTTTTTT
TRBV6-6	few	TRBD1	TRBJ1-5	CASSWTGNQPQHF	TGTGCCAGCAGTTGGACAGGAAATCAGCCCCAGCATTTT
TRBV11-2	.	.	TRBJ2-7	CASSLEAESYEQYF	TGTGCCAGCAGCTTAGAGGCGGAATCCTACGAGCAGTACTTC
TRBV5-6	.	.	TRBJ1-1	CASSLADRGWTEAFF	TGTGCCAGCAGCTTGGCCGATAGGGGGTGGACTGAAGCTTTCTTT
TRBV6-5	.	TRBD1	TRBJ1-2	CASSFGQEYGYTF	TGTGCCAGCAGTTTCGGACAGGAGTATGGCTACACCTTC
TRBV19	.	TRBD1	TRBJ2-4	CASSIVPPFRTGALVNIQYF	TGTGCCAGTAGTATAGTCCCACCTTTCAGGACAGGGGCCTTGGTAAACATTCAGTACTTC
TRBV15	.	TRBD2	TRBJ2-3	CATSRGLAGTDTQYF	TGTGCCACCAGCAGGGGACTAGCGGGGACAGATACGCAGTATTTT
TRBV13	.	.	TRBJ2-7	CASSHLRGGSYEQYF	TGTGCCAGCAGCCATCTCAGGGGTGGCTCCTACGAGCAGTACTTC
TRBV15	few	.	TRBJ2-7	CATSRGLFYEQYF	TGTGCCACCAGCAGGGGACTGTTCTACGAGCAGTACTTC
TRBV4-3	.	.	TRBJ1-6	CASSQEMGRDNSPLHF	TGCGCCAGCAGCCAAGAAATGGGCAGAGATAATTCACCCCTCCACTTT
TRBV2	.	.	TRBJ1-5	CASIREVGNQPQHF	TGTGCCAGCATTAGGGAGGTCGGCAATCAGCCCCAGCATTTT
TRBV6-5	.	TRBD1	TRBJ1-4	CASKPRDRAFEKLFF	TGTGCCAGCAAGCCCCGGGACAGGGCCTTTGAAAAACTGTTTTTT
TRBV11-2	once	TRBD2	TRBJ2-7	CASSYTSGGQYEQYF	TGTGCCAGCAGCTACACTAGCGGGGGGCAGTACGAGCAGTACTTC
TRBV30	.	TRBD1	TRBJ1-1	CAWRLTGTANTEAFF	TGTGCCTGGAGGCTTACCGGGACAGCGAACACTGAAGCTTTCTTT
TRBV5-8	.	TRBD1	TRBJ1-5	CASSSTGASQPQHF	TGTGCCAGCAGCTCGACAGGGGCCAGTCAGCCCCAGCATTTT
TRBV18	once	TRBD1	TRBJ2-1	CASSPRDRVAYNEQFF	TGTGCCAGCTCACCACGCGACAGGGTAGCATACAATGAGCAGTTCTTC
TRBV27	.	.	TRBJ2-1	CASLKWQGNVNEQFF	TGTGCCAGTTTAAAGTGGCAGGGGAATGTCAATGAGCAGTTCTTC
TRBV6-5	.	.	TRBJ2-7	CASSLPGAPGEQYF	TGTGCCAGCAGTTTACCAGGGGCGCCTGGTGAGCAGTACTTC
TRBV2	.	.	TRBJ2-1	CASCATYNEQFF	TGTGCCAGCTGTGCCACTTACAATGAGCAGTTCTTC
TRBV9	.	TRBD1	TRBJ1-5	CASSHRADRVKNQPQHF	TGTGCCAGCAGTCACCGGGCAGACAGGGTAAAAAATCAGCCCCAGCATTTT
TRBV4-3	.	TRBD1	TRBJ1-1	CASSQPDRGLTEAFF	TGCGCCAGCAGCCAACCGGACAGGGGGCTTACTGAAGCTTTCTTT
TRBV4-1	.	TRBD1	TRBJ2-6	CASSQEPGQALAHSGANVLTF	TGCGCCAGCAGCCAAGAGCCGGGACAGGCCCTAGCCCACTCTGGGGCCAACGTCCTGACTTTC